This T cell receptor beta chain derives from a study of OX40 agonist ivuxolimab in advanced cancers. Overall study context: The patients received ivuxolimab by intravenous route every 2 weeks at 0.01 to 10 mg/kg. Findings and caveats of the study: Antigen specificity remained undetermined for the expanded peripheral T cells. Among T cells, CD8+ cells averaged more expanded clones than CD4+ cells.

Sequencing was performed with immunoSEQ multiplex PCR; in TCRdb, only in-frame clones are kept and a portion is missing. The profile covers roughly 120,000 clones, with 85% to 90% appearing a single time and roughly 0.59% taken by the ten largest. The ends lost 0 bases at V and 1 base at J; junction bases unmatched: 1. This CDR3 comprises 16 residues. The germline V gene encodes CDR1 MNHEY and CDR2 SVGAGI. Turning to this clone: Its antigen remains unknown.

The sequence was collected from an adult with an advanced solid tumor such as melanoma, head and neck, liver or kidney cancer. The rearrangement uses TRBV6-5 and TRBJ2-3, with 10 bases lining up with TRBD2. The specimen comprised CD4+ or CD8+ T cells sorted from blood, sampled in a trial of the OX40 agonist ivuxolimab. CDR3: CASSYSTSGGTDTQYF. CDR3 DNA sequence: TGTGCCAGCAGTTACTCAACTAGCGGGGGCACAGATACGCAGTATTTT.